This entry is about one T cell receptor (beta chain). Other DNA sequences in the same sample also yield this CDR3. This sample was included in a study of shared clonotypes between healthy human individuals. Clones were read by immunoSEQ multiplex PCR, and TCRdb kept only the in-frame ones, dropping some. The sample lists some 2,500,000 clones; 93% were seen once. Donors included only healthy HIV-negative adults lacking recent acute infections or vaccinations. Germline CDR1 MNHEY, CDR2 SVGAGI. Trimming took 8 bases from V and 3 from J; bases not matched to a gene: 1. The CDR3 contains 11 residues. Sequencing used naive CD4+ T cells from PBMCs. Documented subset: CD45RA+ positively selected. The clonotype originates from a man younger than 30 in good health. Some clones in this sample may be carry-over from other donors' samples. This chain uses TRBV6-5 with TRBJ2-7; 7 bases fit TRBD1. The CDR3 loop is CASRQGYEQYF. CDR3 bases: TGTGCCAGCCGACAGGGCTACGAGCAGTACTTC.